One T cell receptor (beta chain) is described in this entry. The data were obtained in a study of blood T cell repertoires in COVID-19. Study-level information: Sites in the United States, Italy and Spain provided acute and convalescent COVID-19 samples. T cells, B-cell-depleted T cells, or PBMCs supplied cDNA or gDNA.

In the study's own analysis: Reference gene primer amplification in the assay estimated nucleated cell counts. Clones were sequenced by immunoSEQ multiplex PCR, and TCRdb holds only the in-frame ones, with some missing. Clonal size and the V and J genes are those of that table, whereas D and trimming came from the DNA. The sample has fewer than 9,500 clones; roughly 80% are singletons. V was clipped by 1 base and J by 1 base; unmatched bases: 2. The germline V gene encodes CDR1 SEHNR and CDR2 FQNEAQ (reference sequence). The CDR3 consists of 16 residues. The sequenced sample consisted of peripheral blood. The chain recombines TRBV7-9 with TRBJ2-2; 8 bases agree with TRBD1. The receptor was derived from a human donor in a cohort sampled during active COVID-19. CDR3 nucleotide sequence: TGTGCCAGCAGCTTAGTCGACAGGGGGAACACCGGGGAGCTGTTTTTT. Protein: CASSLVDRGNTGELFF.